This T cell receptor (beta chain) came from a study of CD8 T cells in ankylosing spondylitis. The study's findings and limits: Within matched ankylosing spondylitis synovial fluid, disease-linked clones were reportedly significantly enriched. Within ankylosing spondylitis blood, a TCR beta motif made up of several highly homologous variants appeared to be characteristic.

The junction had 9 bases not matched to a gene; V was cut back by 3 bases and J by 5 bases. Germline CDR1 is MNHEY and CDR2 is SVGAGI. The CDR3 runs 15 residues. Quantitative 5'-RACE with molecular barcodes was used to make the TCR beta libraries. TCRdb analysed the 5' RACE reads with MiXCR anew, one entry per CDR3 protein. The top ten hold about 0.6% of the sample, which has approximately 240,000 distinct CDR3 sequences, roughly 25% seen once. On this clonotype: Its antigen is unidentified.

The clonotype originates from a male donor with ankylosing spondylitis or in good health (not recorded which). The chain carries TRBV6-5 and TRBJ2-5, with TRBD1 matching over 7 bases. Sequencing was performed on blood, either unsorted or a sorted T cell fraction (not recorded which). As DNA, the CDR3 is TGTGCCAGCAGTTATCGCCCAGTCAGGGGGGAGACCCAGTACTTC. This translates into CASSYRPVRGETQYF.